This TCR beta chain was recorded in a study of blood T cells in healthy people across ages. Study at large: About one barcoded TCR beta cDNA was captured per two T cells.

V dropped 7 bases and J dropped 8; count of bases not matched to a gene: 11. The CDR3 totals 14 residues. Germline V lookup: CDR1 DFQATT, CDR2 SNEGSKA (reference sequence). Primers used in a second PCR of roughly 6 to 12 cycles were a sample-barcoded 5' primer and a J-beta primer mix. TCRdb processed the 5' RACE reads anew with MiXCR; each CDR3 protein has one entry. The sample contains about 680,000 distinct CDR3 sequences, 49% of which appear only once. The gene calls are TRBV20-1 and TRBJ2-3; 11 bases align to TRBD2. The sequence came from a woman between 55 and 75 years old in good health. What was sequenced was blood. This CDR3 reads CSVSTSGKKSTQYF. The CDR3 DNA reads TGCAGTGTTTCGACTAGCGGGAAAAAGAGTACGCAGTATTTT.